Described below is a single T cell receptor (beta chain) sequence and its context. Germline lookup yields CDR1 SGHTA and CDR2 FQGNSA. The CDR3 extends over 14 amino acids. V was trimmed by 3 bases and J by 2 bases, leaving 9 bases between them. This entry is derived from a study of cytomegalovirus exposure and HLA in healthy donors. A multiplex PCR was run with 60 Vbeta primers and 13 Jbeta primers. This table comes from immunoSEQ multiplex PCR, and its TCRdb copy is limited to in-frame clones, with some not included. Among 150,000 to 200,000 clones listed, under 80% were seen once. Specimen: PBMCs. The V and J genes are TRBV7-2 and TRBJ2-3, with D tentatively TRBD2 (5 bases). The sequence derives from a man aged 40-49 years in good health and CMV-seronegative. The CDR3 sequence is CASSFLAVTDTQYF. CDR3 DNA sequence: TGTGCCAGCAGCTTCCTAGCAGTCACAGATACGCAGTATTTT.